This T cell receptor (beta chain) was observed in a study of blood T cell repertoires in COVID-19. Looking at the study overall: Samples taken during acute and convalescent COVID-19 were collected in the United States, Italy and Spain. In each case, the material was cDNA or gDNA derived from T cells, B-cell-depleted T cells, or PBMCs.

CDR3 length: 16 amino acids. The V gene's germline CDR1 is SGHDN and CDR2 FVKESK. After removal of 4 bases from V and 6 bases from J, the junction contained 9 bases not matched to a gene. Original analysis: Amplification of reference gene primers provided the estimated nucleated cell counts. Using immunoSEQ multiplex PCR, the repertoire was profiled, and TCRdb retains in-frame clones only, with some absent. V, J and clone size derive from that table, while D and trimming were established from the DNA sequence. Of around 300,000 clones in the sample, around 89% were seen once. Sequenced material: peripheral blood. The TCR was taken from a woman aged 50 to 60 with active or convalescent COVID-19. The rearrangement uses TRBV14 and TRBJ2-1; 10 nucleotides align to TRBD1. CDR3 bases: TGTGCCAGCAGCCCGTATGGGACAGGGGCTAGCAATGAGCAGTTCTTC. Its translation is CASSPYGTGASNEQFF.